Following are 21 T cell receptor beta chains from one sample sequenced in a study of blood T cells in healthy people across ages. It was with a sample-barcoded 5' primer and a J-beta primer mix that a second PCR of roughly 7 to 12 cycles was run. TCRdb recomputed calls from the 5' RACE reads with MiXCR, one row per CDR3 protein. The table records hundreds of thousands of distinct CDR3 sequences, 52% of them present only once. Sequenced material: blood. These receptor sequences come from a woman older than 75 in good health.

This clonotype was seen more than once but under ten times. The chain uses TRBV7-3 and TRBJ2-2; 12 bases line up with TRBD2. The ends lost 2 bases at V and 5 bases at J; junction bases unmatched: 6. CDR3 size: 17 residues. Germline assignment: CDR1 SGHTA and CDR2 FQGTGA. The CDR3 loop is CASSLAWTSGATGELFF. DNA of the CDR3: TGTGCCAGCAGCTTAGCCTGGACTAGCGGGGCAACCGGGGAGCTGTTTTTT. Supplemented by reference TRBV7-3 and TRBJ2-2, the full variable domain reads GAGVSQTPSNKVTEKGKYVELRCDPISGHTALYWYRQSLGQGPEFLIYFQGTGAADDSGLPNDRFFAVRPEGSVSTLKIQRTERGDSAVYLCASSLAWTSGATGELFFGEGSRLTVL.

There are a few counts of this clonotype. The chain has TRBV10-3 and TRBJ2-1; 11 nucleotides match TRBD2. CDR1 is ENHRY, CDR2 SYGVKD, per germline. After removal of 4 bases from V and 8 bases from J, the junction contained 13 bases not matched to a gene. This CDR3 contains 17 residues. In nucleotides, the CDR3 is TGTGCCATCAGTGTGAGTTTAACTAGCGGGAGTCCCGATGAGCAGTTCTTC. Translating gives CAISVSLTSGSPDEQFF.

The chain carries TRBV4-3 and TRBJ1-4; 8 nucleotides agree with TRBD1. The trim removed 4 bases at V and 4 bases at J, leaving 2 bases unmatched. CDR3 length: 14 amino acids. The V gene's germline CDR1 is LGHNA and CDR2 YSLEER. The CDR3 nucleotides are TGCGCCAGCAGCCCGGACAGGGATAATGAAAAACTGTTTTTT. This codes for CASSPDRDNEKLFF.

The CDR3 region is CASSPHGRASSYNEQFF. The CDR3 nucleotides are TGCGCCAGCAGCCCGCACGGGAGGGCAAGCTCCTACAATGAGCAGTTCTTC. The chain links TRBV5-1 to TRBJ2-1; 8 bases are a match to TRBD2. Germline CDR1 SGHRS, CDR2 YFSETQ. The CDR3 runs to 17 residues. Trimming cost V 4 bases and J 0 bases; bases outside gene matches: 9.

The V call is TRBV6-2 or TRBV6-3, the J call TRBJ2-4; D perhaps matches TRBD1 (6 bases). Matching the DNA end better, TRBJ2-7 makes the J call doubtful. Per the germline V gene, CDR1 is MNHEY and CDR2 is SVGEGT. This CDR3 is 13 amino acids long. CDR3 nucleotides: TGTGCCATCAGGGGAGACGCTCACTACGAGCAGTACTTC. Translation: CAIRGDAHYEQYF.

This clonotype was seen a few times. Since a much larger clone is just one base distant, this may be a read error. The CDR3 DNA follows: TGTGCCAGCAGGTACCGCACAGATACGCAGTATTTT. Amino acids: CASRYRTDTQYF. The V call is TRBV6-6, the J call TRBJ2-3; D not resolved. V lost 6 bases and J 1 base, leaving 5 bases between the germline ends. Looked up from germline, CDR1 is MNHNY and CDR2 is SVGAGI (reference sequence). The CDR3 length is 12 residues.

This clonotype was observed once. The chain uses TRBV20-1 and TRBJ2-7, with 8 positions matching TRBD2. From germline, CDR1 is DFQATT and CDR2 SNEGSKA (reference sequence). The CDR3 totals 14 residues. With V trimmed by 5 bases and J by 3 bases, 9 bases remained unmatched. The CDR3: CSAGSRSGNYEQYF. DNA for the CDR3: TGCAGTGCTGGATCCCGTAGCGGGAACTACGAGCAGTACTTC.

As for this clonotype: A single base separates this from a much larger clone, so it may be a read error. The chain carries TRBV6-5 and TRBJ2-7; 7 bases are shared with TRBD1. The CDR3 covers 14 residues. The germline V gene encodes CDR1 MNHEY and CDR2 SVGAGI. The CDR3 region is CAGRPNRGVYEQYF. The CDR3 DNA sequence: TGTGCCGGCAGACCCAACAGGGGAGTCTACGAGCAGTACTTC.

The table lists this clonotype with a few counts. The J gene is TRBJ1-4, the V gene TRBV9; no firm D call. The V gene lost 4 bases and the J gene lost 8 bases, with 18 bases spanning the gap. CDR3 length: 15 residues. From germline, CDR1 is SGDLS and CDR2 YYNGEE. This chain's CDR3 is CASSSTGRAGEKLFF. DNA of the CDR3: TGTGCCAGCAGCTCAACGGGTAGGGCGGGAGAAAAACTGTTTTTT. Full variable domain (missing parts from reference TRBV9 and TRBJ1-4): DSGVTQTPKHLITATGQRVTLRCSPRSGDLSVYWYQQSLDQGLQFLIQYYNGEERAKGNILERFSAQQFPDLHSELNLSSLELGDSALYFCASSSTGRAGEKLFFGSGTQLSVL.

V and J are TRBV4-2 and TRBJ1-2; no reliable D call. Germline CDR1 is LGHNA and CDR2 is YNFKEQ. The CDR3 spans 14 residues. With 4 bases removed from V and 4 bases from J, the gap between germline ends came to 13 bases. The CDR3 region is CASSRDGGSYGYTF. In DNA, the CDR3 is TGTGCCAGCAGCCGTGATGGCGGGTCCTATGGCTACACCTTC.

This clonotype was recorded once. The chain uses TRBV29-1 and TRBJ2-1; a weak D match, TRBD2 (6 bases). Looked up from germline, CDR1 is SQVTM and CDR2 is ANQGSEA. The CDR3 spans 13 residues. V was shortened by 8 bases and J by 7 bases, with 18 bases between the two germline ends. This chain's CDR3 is CSLRGNNANEQFF. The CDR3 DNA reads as TGCAGCTTGCGGGGAAACAACGCGAATGAGCAGTTCTTC.

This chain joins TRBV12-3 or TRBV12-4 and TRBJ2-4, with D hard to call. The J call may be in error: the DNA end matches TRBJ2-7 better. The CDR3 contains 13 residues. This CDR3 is CASSYLGSYEQYF. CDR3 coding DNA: TGTGCCAGCAGCTACTTGGGGTCCTACGAGCAGTACTTC.

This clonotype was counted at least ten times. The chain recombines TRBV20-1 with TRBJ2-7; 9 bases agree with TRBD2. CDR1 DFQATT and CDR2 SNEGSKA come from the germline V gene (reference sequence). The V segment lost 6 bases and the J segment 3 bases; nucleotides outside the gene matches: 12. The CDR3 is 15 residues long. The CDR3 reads CSAPLRLAVNYEQYF. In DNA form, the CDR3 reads TGCAGTGCCCCCTTGAGACTAGCGGTAAACTACGAGCAGTACTTC.

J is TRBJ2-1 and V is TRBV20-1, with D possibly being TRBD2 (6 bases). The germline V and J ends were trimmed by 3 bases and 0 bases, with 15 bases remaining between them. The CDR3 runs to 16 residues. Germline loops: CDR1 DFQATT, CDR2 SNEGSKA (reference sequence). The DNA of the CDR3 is TGCAGTGCTAGGGATCCGGAGGGAAGCTCCTACAATGAGCAGTTCTTC. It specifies CSARDPEGSSYNEQFF.

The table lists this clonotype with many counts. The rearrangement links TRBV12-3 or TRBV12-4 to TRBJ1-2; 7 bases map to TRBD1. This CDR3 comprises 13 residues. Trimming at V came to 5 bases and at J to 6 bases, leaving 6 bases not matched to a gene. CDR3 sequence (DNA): TGTGCCAGCAGTATGAACAGGGGAGATGGCTACACCTTC. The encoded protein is CASSMNRGDGYTF.

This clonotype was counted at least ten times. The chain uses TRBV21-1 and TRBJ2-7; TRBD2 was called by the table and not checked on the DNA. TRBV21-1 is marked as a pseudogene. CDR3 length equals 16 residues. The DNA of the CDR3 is TGTGCCAGCAGCATAAGGGCCGCTAGCGGAACCTACGAGCAGTACTTC. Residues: CASSIRAASGTYEQYF.

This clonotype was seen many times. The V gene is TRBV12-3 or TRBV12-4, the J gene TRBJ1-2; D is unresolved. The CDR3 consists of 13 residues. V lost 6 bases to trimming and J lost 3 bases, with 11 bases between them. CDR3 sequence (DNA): TGTGCCAGCAGCCGGTCCGGGGACTATGGCTACACCTTC. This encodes CASSRSGDYGYTF.

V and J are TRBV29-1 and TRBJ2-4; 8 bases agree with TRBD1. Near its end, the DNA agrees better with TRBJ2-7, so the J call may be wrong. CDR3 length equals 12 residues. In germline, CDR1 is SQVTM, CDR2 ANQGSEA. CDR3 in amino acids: CSAEGQAYEQYF. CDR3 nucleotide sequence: TGCAGCGCCGAGGGACAGGCCTACGAGCAGTACTTC.

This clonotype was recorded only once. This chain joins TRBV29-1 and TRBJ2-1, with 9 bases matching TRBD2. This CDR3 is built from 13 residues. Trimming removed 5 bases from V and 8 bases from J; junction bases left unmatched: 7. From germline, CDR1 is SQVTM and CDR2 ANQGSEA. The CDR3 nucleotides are TGCAGCGTTAGGTCTGGCGGGAGGGATGAGCAGTTCTTC. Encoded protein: CSVRSGGRDEQFF.

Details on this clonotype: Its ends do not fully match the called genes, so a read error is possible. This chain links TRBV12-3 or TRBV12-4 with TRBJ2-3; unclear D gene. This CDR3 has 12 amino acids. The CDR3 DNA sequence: TGTGCCAGCAGCGCTTCGTCGGATACGCGGTATTTT. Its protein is CASSASSDTRYF.

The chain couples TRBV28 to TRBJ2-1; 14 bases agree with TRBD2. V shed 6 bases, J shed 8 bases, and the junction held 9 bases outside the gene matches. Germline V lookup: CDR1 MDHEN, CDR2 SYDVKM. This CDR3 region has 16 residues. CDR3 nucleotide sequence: TGTGCCAGCAGGACTCTGACTAGCGGGGGGGCTGATGAGCAGTTCTTC. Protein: CASRTLTSGGADEQFF.